Following are 26 T cell receptor gamma chains from one sample sequenced in a study of gamma-delta T cells after stem cell transplantation listed by TCRdb under 2016. Receptor libraries were prepared by RT-PCR. Sequencing took place on an Illumina MiSeq. For TCRdb, the public reads were processed anew by CATT, and duplicate DNA sequences were folded into one row. The table for this sample lists a few hundred gamma-chain clones; 2% to 2.5% of them were counted only once. Around 35% of the sample is taken by the ten largest. Input material: gamma-delta T cells. The receptor source for this set is a human donor. It is not recorded whose cells these are; they may come from a transplant donor.

This clone was seen only a few times. TCRdb's listed protein matches a much larger clone and diverges from this DNA's translation at residue 3, likely through a read error; the protein shown comes from the DNA. V and J are TRGV9 and TRGJP. The CDR3 is 15 amino acids. Germline V gives CDR1 GITISATS, CDR2 ISYDGTV (reference sequence). The CDR3 coding sequence is TGTGCCGTGTGGGAGTCTGCGTTGGGCAAAAAAATCAAGGTATTT. Encoded protein: CAVWESALGKKIKVF.

This clone ranks as large (0.1 to 1%). This chain links TRGV9 with TRGJP. The ends lost 0 bases at V and 7 bases at J; junction bases unmatched: 3. The CDR3 has 16 residues. From germline, CDR1 is GITISATS and CDR2 ISYDGTV (reference sequence). CDR3 bases: TGTGCCTTGTGGGAGGTGACGGAGTTGGGCAAAAAAATCAAGGTATTT. The encoded protein is CALWEVTELGKKIKVF.

This clone occurred a few times. This likely reflects a read error, since a far larger clone is one base away. Other DNA sequences within the sample encode an identical CDR3. V usage is TRGV9 and J usage is TRGJP. The CDR3 is 16 residues long. CDR1 is GITISATS, CDR2 ISYDGTV, per germline (reference sequence). The CDR3 loop reads CALWEVLELGKKIKVF. For the CDR3, the DNA is TGTGCCTTGTGGGAGGTGTTGGAGTTGGGCAAAAAGATCAAGGTATTT.

On this clone: This probably arose from a read error, given a far larger clone one base away. The sample contains more than one DNA sequence encoding this CDR3. The genes are TRGV2 and TRGJ1 or TRGJ2. CDR3 size: 14 residues. Germline lookup yields CDR1 EGSNGY and CDR2 YDSYNSKV. In DNA form, the CDR3 reads TGCGCCACCTGGGACGGGCCGGTGAATTATAAGAAACTCTTT. As protein: CATWDGPVNYKKLF.

This clone was detected only a few times. A far larger clone lies a single base away; this is likely a read error. The same CDR3 also results from other DNA sequences found in this sample. The V call is TRGV9, the J call TRGJP. The CDR3 has 17 amino acids. Germline lookup yields CDR1 GITISATS and CDR2 ISYDGTV (reference sequence). CDR3 bases: TGTGCCTTGTGGGAGCTGCACCAAGAGCTGGGCAAAAAAATCAAGGTATTT. This translates into CALWELHQELGKKIKVF.

This clone was seen only a few times. A far bigger clonotype differs at one base, so this is likely a read error. In the same sample, other DNA sequences code for this CDR3. This sequence joins TRGV9 and TRGJP. Germline V CDR1 and CDR2: GITISATS, ISYDGTV (reference sequence). The CDR3 consists of 17 residues. In nucleotides, the CDR3 is TGTGCCTTGTGGGAGGTGCTAGAAGAGCTGGGCAAAAAAATCAAGGTATTT. Translating it yields CALWEVLEELGKKIKVF.

This clone was seen only a few times. This DNA translates differently at residue 5 from the TCRdb protein, which is that of a much larger clone; a read error is likely, and the protein shown is the DNA's own translation. The V call is TRGV2, the J call TRGJ1 or TRGJ2. The CDR3 loop spans 15 amino acids. V shed 5 bases, J shed 6 bases, and the junction held 16 bases outside the gene matches. Germline-derived CDR1 and CDR2 are EGSNGY and YDSYNSKV. The CDR3 region has the DNA TGTGCCACCTGGGGCGGCGGAAGGTGGGGTTATAAGAAACTCTTT. It codes for CATWGGGRWGYKKLF.

Within the sample, this clone is medium-sized. A read error may account for a junction end that differs from germline. Other DNA sequences in the sample encode the same CDR3. This chain connects TRGV9 to TRGJP. CDR1 is GITISATS, CDR2 ISYDGTV, per germline (reference sequence). CDR3 length: 15 residues. The CDR3 DNA sequence: TGTGCCCTGTGGGACCCAGGGTTGGGCAAAAAAATCAAGGTATTC. Its translation: CALWDPGLGKKIKVF.

To note about this clone: The protein TCRdb gives is from a much larger clone and does not agree with this DNA's translation at residue 3, likely a read error; the protein shown here comes from the DNA. The chain uses TRGV9 and TRGJP. This CDR3 region has 17 residues. Germline V gene sequence: CDR1 GITISATS, CDR2 ISYDGTV (reference sequence). The CDR3 sequence is CASWEVLEELGKKIKVF. The DNA for the CDR3 is TGTGCCTCGTGGGAGGTGCTAGAAGAGTTGGGCAAAAAAATCAAGGTATTT.

Relative to its sample, this clone is medium-sized (0.01 to 0.1%). A far larger clone is one nucleotide away, so this likely arose from a read error. This sequence joins TRGV9 and TRGJP. The CDR3 has 16 residues. CDR1 and CDR2 (germline): GITISATS, ISYDGTV (reference sequence). CDR3 protein: CALWGVLELGKKIKVF. The CDR3 coding sequence is TGTGCCTTGTGGGGGGTGCTGGAGTTGGGCAAAAAAATCAAGGTATTT.

Worth noting for this clone: This likely traces to a read error, being one base from a far larger clone. The gene calls are TRGV9 and TRGJP. Per the germline V gene, CDR1 is GITISATS and CDR2 is ISYDGTV (reference sequence). This CDR3 has 17 residues. CDR3 nucleotide sequence: TGTGCCTTGTGGGAGGTTAGACAAGAGTTGGGCAAAAAAATCAGGGTATTT. It translates to CALWEVRQELGKKIRVF.

Details on this clone: The translation of this DNA and the TCRdb protein of a much larger clone differ at residue 13, probably owing to a read error; the protein shown here is translated from the DNA. CDR3 bases: TGTGCCTTGTGGGAGGAGCAGTTGGGCAAAAAAATCGAGGTATTT. It codes for CALWEEQLGKKIEVF. This sequence joins TRGV9 and TRGJP. The CDR3 has 15 amino acids. Germline V gene data show CDR1 as GITISATS and CDR2 as ISYDGTV (reference sequence).

Remarks on this clone: TCRdb assigns this DNA the protein of a much larger clone, which departs from its translation at residue 14; this likely reflects a read error, and the protein shown comes from translating the DNA. The chain couples TRGV9 to TRGJP. The CDR3 spans 16 residues. Germline V gives CDR1 GITISATS, CDR2 ISYDGTV (reference sequence). CDR3 nucleotide sequence: TGTGCCTTGTGGGACCCACAAGAGTTGGGCAAAAAAATCAGGGTATTT. The encoded protein is CALWDPQELGKKIRVF.

In its sample, this clone is hyperexpanded (1% or more). In the same sample, other DNA sequences code for this CDR3. The chain combines TRGV9 with TRGJ1 or TRGJ2. Germline-derived CDR1 and CDR2 are GITISATS and ISYDGTV (reference sequence). There are 11 residues in the CDR3. Unmatched junction bases numbered 3, after V lost 2 bases and J lost 8 bases. This CDR3 reads CALWEANKKLF. As DNA, the CDR3 is TGTGCCTTGTGGGAGGCTAATAAGAAACTCTTT.

This clone was picked up a small number of times. The protein TCRdb lists belongs to a much larger clone and differs from this DNA's translation at residue 14, which points to a read error; the protein shown is made from the DNA. The rearrangement links TRGV9 to TRGJP. Germline V gene sequence: CDR1 GITISATS, CDR2 ISYDGTV (reference sequence). The CDR3 is 16 amino acids. The CDR3 DNA reads as TGTGCCTTGTGGGAAAGCCAAGAGTTGGGCAAAAAAATCAGGGTATTT. Amino acid sequence: CALWESQELGKKIRVF.

This clone has only a few counts. This DNA's translation and the protein TCRdb lists, from a much larger clone, do not match at residue 6, likely due to a read error; the protein shown is translated from the DNA. V and J are TRGV9 and TRGJP. The CDR3 contains 17 residues. V trimming: 2 bases; J trimming: 5 bases; junction bases outside the gene matches: 6. The germline V gene has CDR1 GITISATS and CDR2 ISYDGTV (reference sequence). The CDR3 region has the DNA TGTGCCTTGTGGGAGGCGCTAGAAGAGTTGGGCAAAAAAATCAAGGTATTT. It is translated as CALWEALEELGKKIKVF.

With respect to this clone: This probably arose from a read error, given a far larger clone one base away. Distinct nucleotide sequences in the sample also encode this CDR3. The CDR3, as DNA: TGTGCCACCCCTCTCCGCAAGAAACTCTTT. Encoded protein: CATPLRKKLF. The chain has TRGV8 and TRGJ1 or TRGJ2. With V trimmed by 9 bases and J by 10 bases, 9 bases remained unmatched. CDR3 length: 10 residues. CDR1 and CDR2 (germline): VENAVY, YDSYNSRV.

On this clone itself: This DNA translates differently at residue 8 from the TCRdb protein, which is that of a much larger clone; a read error is likely, and the protein shown is the DNA's own translation. V and J are TRGV2 and TRGJP2. The V gene's germline CDR1 is EGSNGY and CDR2 YDSYNSKV. The CDR3 is 17 amino acids. V lost 0 bases, J lost 3 bases, and 10 bases stayed unmatched. Here the CDR3 DNA reads TGTGCCACCTGGGACGGGCAGGAGGGGGGTAGTGATTGGATCAAGACGTTT. It encodes CATWDGQEGGSDWIKTF.

This clone was observed a handful of times. The amino acid sequence in TCRdb belongs to a much larger clone and departs from this DNA's translation at residue 13, likely a sequencing read error; the sequence shown is translated from the DNA. DNA of the CDR3: TGTGCCTTGTGGGAAAGCCAAGAGTTGGGCAAAAAAACCAAGGTATTT. Translation gives CALWESQELGKKTKVF. This chain joins TRGV9 and TRGJP. The germline V gene encodes CDR1 GITISATS and CDR2 ISYDGTV (reference sequence). The CDR3 runs to 16 residues.

In regard to this clone: This probably arose from a read error, given a far larger clone one base away. V usage is TRGV5 and J usage is TRGJ1 or TRGJ2. The CDR3 has 13 residues. Germline CDR1 VINAFY, CDR2 YDVSNSKD. CDR3 coding DNA: TGCGCCACCTCGGCGGTCAAAGGTGTCAAGAAACTCTTT. Translation gives CATSAVKGVKKLF.

This clone was counted a few times. The protein held in TCRdb is that of a much larger clone and does not match this DNA's translation at residue 2, likely because of a read error; the protein shown is translated from the DNA. The chain links TRGV9 to TRGJP. Germline CDR1 and CDR2: GITISATS and ISYDGTV (reference sequence). The CDR3 runs to 16 residues. CDR3 in DNA: TGTACCTTGTGGGAGCTCCAAGAGTTGGGCAAAAAAATCAAGGTATTT. It specifies CTLWELQELGKKIKVF.

This clone came up a few times. A read error likely explains why the TCRdb protein, taken from a much larger clone, differs from this DNA's translation at residue 6; the protein shown is translated from the DNA. The chain recombines TRGV9 with TRGJP. V gave up 3 bases and J gave up 9 bases; unmatched junction bases: 5. The germline gives CDR1 GITISATS, CDR2 ISYDGTV (reference sequence). The CDR3 is 15 amino acids. This chain's CDR3 is CALWEPALGKKIKVF. The CDR3 DNA is TGTGCCTTGTGGGAGCCTGCGTTGGGCAAAAAAATCAAGGTATTT.

A note on this clone: TCRdb assigns this DNA the protein of a much larger clone, which departs from its translation at residue 5; this likely reflects a read error, and the protein shown comes from translating the DNA. The chain employs TRGV9 and TRGJ1 or TRGJ2. Germline CDR1 and CDR2: GITISATS and ISYDGTV (reference sequence). The V segment lost 5 bases and the J segment 9 bases; nucleotides outside the gene matches: 7. CDR3 length: 11 amino acids. CDR3 protein: CALWGGRKKLF. The CDR3 nucleotides are TGTGCCTTGTGGGGGGGCCGTAAGAAACTCTTT.

In regard to this clone: The TCRdb protein comes from a much larger clone and disagrees with this DNA's translation at residue 7, likely due to a read error; the protein given here is derived from the DNA. The chain employs TRGV9 and TRGJP. Germline CDR1 and CDR2: GITISATS and ISYDGTV (reference sequence). J gave up 6 bases and V 3 bases, and 5 bases lay outside the gene matches. This CDR3 has 16 residues. The CDR3 reads CALWEHRELGKKIKVF. The CDR3 nucleotides read TGTGCCTTGTGGGAGCATCGAGAGTTGGGCAAAAAAATCAAGGTATTT.

A few counts support this clone. This is likely an artifact of a read error, given a far larger clone one base away. Other DNA sequences in the sample encode the same CDR3. The chain combines TRGV9 with TRGJP. Germline V gene sequence: CDR1 GITISATS, CDR2 ISYDGTV (reference sequence). There are 17 residues in the CDR3. For the CDR3, the DNA is TGTGCCCTGTGGGAGGTTAGACAAGAGTTGGGCAAAAAAATCAAGGTATTT. This translates into CALWEVRQELGKKIKVF.

As concerns this clone: It is likely a read error: a sequence one base away is far more abundant. The chain joins TRGV2 to TRGJ1 or TRGJ2. The CDR3 is 13 amino acids. CDR1 and CDR2 from the germline V gene are EGSNGY and YDSYNSKV. V shed 0 bases, J shed 4 bases, and the junction held 3 bases outside the gene matches. The CDR3 protein is CATWDGDYYKKLF. The DNA of the CDR3 is TGTGCCACCTGGGACGGGGACTATTATAAGAAACTCTTT.